The 9 T cell receptor beta chains listed next were all sequenced from one sample in a study of CD8+ T cells in alopecia areata. Treatment described: oral pan-JAK inhibitor, 5-10 mg twice daily. Extraction and reverse transcription of RNA yielded cDNA as the sequencing template. Here immunoSEQ multiplex PCR was the method, and the copy in TCRdb shows in-frame clones only, minus some. The data hold about 140,000 clones, with about 88% observed a single time. The sample here was CD8+ T cells sorted from blood, taken at week 4, from a patient treated with tofacitinib. The receptors shown here come from a human donor with alopecia areata.

This rearrangement joins TRBV19 to TRBJ2-1; TRBD1 or TRBD2 may be the D gene (5 bases each). This CDR3 has 15 residues. The V gene lost 4 bases and the J gene lost 1 base, with 11 bases spanning the gap. CDR1 is LNHDA and CDR2 is SQIVND in the germline V gene (reference sequence). CDR3 sequence: CASSRDGSSYNEQFF. CDR3 coding DNA: TGTGCCAGTAGTAGGGACGGTTCTTCCTACAATGAGCAGTTCTTC.

The chain uses TRBV4-1 and TRBJ2-7, with D possibly matching TRBD1 (6 bases). CDR1 is MGHRA and CDR2 is YSYEKL in the germline V gene. V lost 1 base and J 4 bases, leaving 11 bases between the germline ends. CDR3 length: 14 residues. The CDR3 loop is CASSQGTEIYEQYF. The CDR3 DNA reads as TGCGCCAGCAGCCAAGGGACAGAAATTTACGAGCAGTACTTC.

V gene TRBV4-2 combines with J gene TRBJ2-1; 12 positions match TRBD2. This CDR3 is built from 19 residues. V lost 4 bases and J lost 5; bases outside the gene matches: 15. Germline values: CDR1 LGHNA, CDR2 YNFKEQ. DNA of the CDR3: TGTGCCAGCAGCCCATCGGCGACTAGCGGGAGCTTTAGAGACAATGAGCAGTTCTTC. Protein product: CASSPSATSGSFRDNEQFF.

V is TRBV4-1 and J is TRBJ1-5; 8 bases fit TRBD1. Germline V gene data show CDR1 as MGHRA and CDR2 as YSYEKL. The CDR3 is 16 residues long. After removal of 2 bases from V and 0 bases from J, the junction contained 3 bases not matched to a gene. The CDR3 bases are TGCGCCAGCAGCCAAATTGGACAGGGTAGCAATCAGCCCCAGCATTTT. As protein: CASSQIGQGSNQPQHF.

The chain has TRBV19 and TRBJ2-3; D not certain. Per the germline V gene, CDR1 is LNHDA and CDR2 is SQIVND (reference sequence). CDR3 length: 14 residues. Trimming left V 4 bases short and J 4 bases short, with 12 bases between. In DNA form, the CDR3 reads TGTGCCAGTAGTACCCCAACAGTAGCAGATACGCAGTATTTT. Protein sequence: CASSTPTVADTQYF.

The chain has TRBV5-4 and TRBJ2-7; 11 bases line up with TRBD1. The germline V gene encodes CDR1 SGHNT and CDR2 YYREEE (reference sequence). Trimming at V came to 0 bases and at J to 0 bases, leaving 5 bases not matched to a gene. The CDR3 has 17 residues. Written as DNA, the CDR3 is TGTGCCAGCAGCTTGGCGCCCGGGACAGGGGGCTCCTACGAGCAGTACTTC. Translating it yields CASSLAPGTGGSYEQYF.

This chain joins TRBV7-9 and TRBJ1-2; no definite D call. V gave up 5 bases and J gave up 4 bases, with 11 bases separating them. Per the germline V gene, CDR1 is SEHNR and CDR2 is FQNEAQ (reference sequence). The CDR3 contains 13 residues. In DNA form, the CDR3 reads TGTGCCAGCAGCCCCCGAGCCCCCTATGGCTACACCTTC. Translating gives CASSPRAPYGYTF.

V gene TRBV5-4 combines with J gene TRBJ2-7; tentative D call: TRBD1 (6 bases). Trimming took off 2 bases at V and 1 base at J, with 10 bases between the two ends. From germline, CDR1 is SGHNT and CDR2 YYREEE (reference sequence). The CDR3 spans 14 residues. Here the CDR3 reads CASSFGQSSYEQYF. For the CDR3, the DNA is TGTGCCAGCAGCTTCGGACAGTCGTCCTACGAGCAGTACTTC.

J is TRBJ1-1 and V is TRBV6-5; the match to TRBD1 covers 8 bases. This CDR3 is 14 amino acids long. Losses at the gene ends were 4 bases for V and 1 base for J; bases not matched to a gene: 2. Germline CDR1 is MNHEY and CDR2 is SVGAGI. The CDR3: CASSSGTGNTEAFF. For the CDR3, the DNA is TGTGCCAGCAGTTCGGGGACAGGGAACACTGAAGCTTTCTTT.